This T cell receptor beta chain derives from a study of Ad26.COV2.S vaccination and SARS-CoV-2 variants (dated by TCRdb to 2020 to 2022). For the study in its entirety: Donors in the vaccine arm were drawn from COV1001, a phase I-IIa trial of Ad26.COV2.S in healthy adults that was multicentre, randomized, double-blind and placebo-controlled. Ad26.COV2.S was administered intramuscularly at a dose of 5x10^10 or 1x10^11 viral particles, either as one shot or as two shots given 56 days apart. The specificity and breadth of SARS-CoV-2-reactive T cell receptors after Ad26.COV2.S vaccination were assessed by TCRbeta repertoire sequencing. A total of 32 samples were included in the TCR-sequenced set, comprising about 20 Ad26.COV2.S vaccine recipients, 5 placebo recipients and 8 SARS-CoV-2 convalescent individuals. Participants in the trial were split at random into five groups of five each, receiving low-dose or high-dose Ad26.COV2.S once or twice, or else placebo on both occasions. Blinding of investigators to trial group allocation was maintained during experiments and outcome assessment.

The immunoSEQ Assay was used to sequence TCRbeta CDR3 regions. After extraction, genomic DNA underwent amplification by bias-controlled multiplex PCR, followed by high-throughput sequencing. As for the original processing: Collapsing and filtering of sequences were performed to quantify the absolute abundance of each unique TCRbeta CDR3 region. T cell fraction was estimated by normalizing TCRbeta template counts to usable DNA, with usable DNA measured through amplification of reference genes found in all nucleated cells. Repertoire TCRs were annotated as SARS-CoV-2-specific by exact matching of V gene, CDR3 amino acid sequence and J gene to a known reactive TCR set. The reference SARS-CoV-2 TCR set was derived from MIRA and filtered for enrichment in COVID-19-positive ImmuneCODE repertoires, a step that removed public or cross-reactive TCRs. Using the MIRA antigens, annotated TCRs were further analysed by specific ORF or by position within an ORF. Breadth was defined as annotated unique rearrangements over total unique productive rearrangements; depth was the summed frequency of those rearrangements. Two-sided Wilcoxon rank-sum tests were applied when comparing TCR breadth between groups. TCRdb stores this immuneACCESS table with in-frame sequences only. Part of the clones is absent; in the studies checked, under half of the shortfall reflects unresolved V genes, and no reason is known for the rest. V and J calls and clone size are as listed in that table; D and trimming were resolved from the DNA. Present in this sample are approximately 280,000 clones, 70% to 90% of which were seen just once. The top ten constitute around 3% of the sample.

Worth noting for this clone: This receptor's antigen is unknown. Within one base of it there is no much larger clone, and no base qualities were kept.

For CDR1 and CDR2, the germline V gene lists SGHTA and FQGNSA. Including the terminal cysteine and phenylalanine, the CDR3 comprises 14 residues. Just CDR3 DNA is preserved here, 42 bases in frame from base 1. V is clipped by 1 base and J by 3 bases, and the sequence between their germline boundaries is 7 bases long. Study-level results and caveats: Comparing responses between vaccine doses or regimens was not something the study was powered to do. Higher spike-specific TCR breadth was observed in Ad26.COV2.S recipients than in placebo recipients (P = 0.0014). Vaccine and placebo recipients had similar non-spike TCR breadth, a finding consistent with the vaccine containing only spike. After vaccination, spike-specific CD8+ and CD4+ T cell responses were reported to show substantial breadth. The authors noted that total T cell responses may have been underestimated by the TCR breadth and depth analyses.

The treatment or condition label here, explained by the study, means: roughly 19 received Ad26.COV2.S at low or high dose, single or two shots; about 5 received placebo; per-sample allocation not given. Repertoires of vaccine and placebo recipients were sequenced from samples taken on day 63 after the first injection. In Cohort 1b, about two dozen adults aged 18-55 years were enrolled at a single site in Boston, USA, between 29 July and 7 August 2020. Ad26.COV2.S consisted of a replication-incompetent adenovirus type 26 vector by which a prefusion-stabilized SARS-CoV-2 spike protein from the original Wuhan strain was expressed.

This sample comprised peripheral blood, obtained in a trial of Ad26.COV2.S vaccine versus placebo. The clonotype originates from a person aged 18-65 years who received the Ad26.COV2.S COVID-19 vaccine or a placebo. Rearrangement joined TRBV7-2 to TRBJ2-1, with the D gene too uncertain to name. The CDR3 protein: CASSLDVLYNEQFF. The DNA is TGTGCCAGCAGCTTAGATGTCCTCTACAATGAGCAGTTCTTC.